The next 14 T cell receptor beta chains were all read from a single sample in a study of blood T cell repertoires in COVID-19. Data came from immunoSEQ multiplex PCR; TCRdb stores just in-frame clones and leaves some out. The sample includes about 180,000 clones, more than 70% seen only once; the top ten take over 7%. The sample consisted of PBMCs or T cells enriched from blood (not recorded which). Receptors were obtained from a woman aged 25 to 39 who had recovered from COVID-19.

The V call is TRBV3-1 (or the pseudogene TRBV3-2), the J call TRBJ1-3; D call uncertain. Germline values: CDR1 LGHDT, CDR2 YNNKEL (reference sequence). The CDR3 is 14 amino acids. The ends were cut back, 4 bases at V and 3 bases at J, with 10 bases in the middle. CDR3 amino acids: CASSLRGSGNTIYF. CDR3 bases: TGTGCCAGCAGCCTGCGGGGTAGTGGAAACACCATATATTTT.

For this clone: Germline is not matched at one junction end, which may reflect a read error. The chain recombines TRBV7-9 with TRBJ2-5; 7 bases are shared with TRBD2. The CDR3 totals 15 residues. Germline values: CDR1 SEHNR, CDR2 FQNEAQ (reference sequence). CDR3 in DNA: TGTGCCAGCAACTTACAGCGGGAAGGCAAAGAGACCCAGTACTTC. Amino acids: CASNLQREGKETQYF.

The CDR3 loop is CATSSRTGPGQPQHF. In DNA, the CDR3 is TGTGCCACCAGCAGTAGGACAGGTCCTGGGCAGCCCCAGCATTTT. The rearrangement uses TRBV15 and TRBJ1-5; 7 positions agree with TRBD1. Trimming removed 3 bases from V and 7 bases from J; junction bases left unmatched: 9. Germline CDR1 is LNHNV and CDR2 is YYDKDF (reference sequence). The CDR3 covers 15 residues.

The chain combines TRBV2 with TRBJ2-3, with D maybe TRBD2 (5 bases). Germline V gene data show CDR1 as SNHLY and CDR2 as FYNNEI. The CDR3 consists of 13 residues. Trimming took 8 bases from V and 0 from J, leaving 9 bases between them. CDR3 region: CASLALSTDTQYF. The CDR3 nucleotides are TGTGCCAGCCTAGCACTCAGCACAGATACGCAGTATTTT.

This clone was detected only once. The chain couples TRBV12-3 or TRBV12-4 to TRBJ2-7, with 10 bases fitting TRBD2. The CDR3 has 13 residues. V lost 7 bases, J lost 1 base, and 1 base stayed unmatched. DNA of the CDR3: TGTGCCAGCACACTAGCGGGGTCCTACGAGCAGTACTTC. Amino acid sequence: CASTLAGSYEQYF.

The CDR3 DNA reads TGTGCCAGCAGCCCTCGGACAGGGGGAAATTATAATTCACCCCTCCACTTT. This gives the protein CASSPRTGGNYNSPLHF. The chain joins TRBV13 to TRBJ1-6; 10 bases agree with TRBD1. V lost 5 bases, J lost 4 bases, and 8 bases stayed unmatched. Germline V lookup: CDR1 PRHDT, CDR2 FYEKMQ (reference sequence). The CDR3 has 17 residues.

This chain links TRBV2 with TRBJ1-5; D remains unclear. The length of the CDR3 is 14 residues. Trimming removed 2 bases at V and 2 bases at J, with 7 bases between. From germline, CDR1 is SNHLY and CDR2 FYNNEI. Here the CDR3 reads CASSEWAGNQPQHF. The DNA for the CDR3 is TGTGCCAGCAGTGAATGGGCAGGCAATCAGCCCCAGCATTTT.

The chain carries TRBV5-1 and TRBJ1-4; a weak D match, TRBD1 (5 bases). Trimming removed 0 bases from V and 3 bases from J, with 12 bases in between. This CDR3 spans 16 amino acids. CDR1 is SGHRS and CDR2 is YFSETQ in the germline V gene. This chain's CDR3 is CASSLEGTRSNEKLFF. For the CDR3, the DNA is TGCGCCAGCAGCTTGGAGGGGACTAGGTCTAATGAAAAACTGTTTTTT.

The rearrangement links TRBV11-2 to TRBJ2-7, with 7 positions matching TRBD2. V gave up 5 bases and J gave up 4 bases; unmatched junction bases: 11. The CDR3 has 15 residues. Germline lookup yields CDR1 SGHAT and CDR2 FQNNGV. CDR3 residues: CASSQASGNRYEQYF. DNA of the CDR3: TGTGCCAGCAGCCAAGCAAGCGGGAATCGGTACGAGCAGTACTTC.

This clone was observed a single time. The V call is TRBV19, the J call TRBJ1-2; D is possibly TRBD1 (6 bases). CDR1 and CDR2 (germline): LNHDA, SQIVND (reference sequence). The CDR3 spans 15 residues. Trimming left V 3 bases short and J 7 bases short, with 18 bases between. This CDR3 is CASSIMGRGAIGYTF. In DNA, the CDR3 is TGTGCCAGTAGTATCATGGGTCGGGGGGCAATTGGCTACACCTTC. Based on the CDR3 plus reference TRBV19 and TRBJ1-2, the full variable domain is DGGITQSPKYLFRKEGQNVTLSCEQNLNHDAMYWYRQDPGQGLRLIYYSQIVNDFQKGDIAEGYSVSREKKESFPLTVTSAQKNPTAFYLCASSIMGRGAIGYTFGSGTRLTVV.

This clone was observed once. CDR3: CASSFGQEAFF. DNA for the CDR3: TGTGCCAGCAGTTTTGGTCAGGAAGCTTTCTTT. This chain links TRBV12-3 or TRBV12-4 with TRBJ1-1; D ambiguous. The germline V and J ends were trimmed by 3 bases and 8 bases, with 7 bases remaining between them. There are 11 residues in the CDR3.

The V gene is TRBV5-8, the J gene TRBJ1-2, with D tentatively TRBD1 (6 bases). Germline CDR1 and CDR2: SGHTS and YDEGEE. The CDR3 covers 14 residues. Trimming removed 5 bases from V and 8 bases from J, with 19 bases in between. DNA of the CDR3: TGTGCCAGCAGACCAGGGGCATACTCGAGGGGCTACACCTTC. It codes for CASRPGAYSRGYTF.

The chain employs TRBV18 and TRBJ2-6; D call uncertain. The CDR3 sequence is 15 residues long. The V gene's germline CDR1 is KGHSH and CDR2 LQKENI. V was trimmed by 4 bases and J by 2 bases, leaving 9 bases between them. DNA for the CDR3: TGTGCCAGCTCACAAGCCTCTCCTGGGGCCAACGTCCTGACTTTC. It yields the protein CASSQASPGANVLTF.

The chain recombines TRBV14 with TRBJ1-5, with 9 bases lining up with TRBD1. The CDR3 is 15 amino acids. CDR1 and CDR2 (germline): SGHDN, FVKESK. The J segment lost 5 bases and the V segment lost 2 bases, leaving 4 bases of the junction unmatched. The chain's CDR3 is CASSQPTGGHQPQHF. For the CDR3, the DNA is TGTGCCAGCAGCCAACCCACAGGGGGCCATCAGCCCCAGCATTTT.